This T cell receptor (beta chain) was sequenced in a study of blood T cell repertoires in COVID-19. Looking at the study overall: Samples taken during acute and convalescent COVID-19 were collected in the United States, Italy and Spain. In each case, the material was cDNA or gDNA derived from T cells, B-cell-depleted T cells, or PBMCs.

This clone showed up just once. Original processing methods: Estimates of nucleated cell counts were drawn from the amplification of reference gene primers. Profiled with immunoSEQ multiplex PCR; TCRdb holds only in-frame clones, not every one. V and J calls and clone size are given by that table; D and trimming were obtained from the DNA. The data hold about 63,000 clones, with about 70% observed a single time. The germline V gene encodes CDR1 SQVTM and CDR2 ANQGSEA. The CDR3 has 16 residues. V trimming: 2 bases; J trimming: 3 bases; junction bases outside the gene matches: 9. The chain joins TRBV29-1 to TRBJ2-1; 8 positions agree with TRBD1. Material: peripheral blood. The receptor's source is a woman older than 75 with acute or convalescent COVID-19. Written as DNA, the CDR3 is TGCAGCGTTGAACCCGGGACAGGACCGCTCTACAATGAGCAGTTCTTC. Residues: CSVEPGTGPLYNEQFF.